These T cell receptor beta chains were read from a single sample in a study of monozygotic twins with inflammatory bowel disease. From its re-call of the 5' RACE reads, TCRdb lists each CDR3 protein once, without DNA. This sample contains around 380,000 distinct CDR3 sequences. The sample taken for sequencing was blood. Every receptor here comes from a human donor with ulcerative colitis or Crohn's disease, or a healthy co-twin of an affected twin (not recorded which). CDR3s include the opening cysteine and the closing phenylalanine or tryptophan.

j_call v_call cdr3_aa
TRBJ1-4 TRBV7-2 CASRPGTSEKLFF
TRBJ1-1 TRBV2 CASTADRVDTEAFF
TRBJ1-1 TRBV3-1 CASSQGAGGTEAFF
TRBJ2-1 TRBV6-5 CASSYSSRYNEQFF
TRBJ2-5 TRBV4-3 CASSQGLGTYQETQYF
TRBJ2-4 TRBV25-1 CASSEQGGIKNIQYF
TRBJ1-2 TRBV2 CASLGRGGYTF
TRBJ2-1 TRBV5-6 CASSYPPGGYNEQFF
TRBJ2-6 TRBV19 CASSIVVASGANVLTF
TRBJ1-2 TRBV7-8 CASSLGTPNYGYTF
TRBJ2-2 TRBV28 CASMEHKLDTGELFF
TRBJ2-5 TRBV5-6 CASGSGVAETQYF
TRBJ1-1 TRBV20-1 CSARSHSGQGGLEAFF
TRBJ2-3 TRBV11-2 CASSSSGTGDGDTQYF
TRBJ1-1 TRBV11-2 CASSLDLGTGNTEAFF
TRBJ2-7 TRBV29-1 CSVVLAGRYEQYF
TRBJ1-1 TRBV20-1 CSARDWSRGGTEAFF
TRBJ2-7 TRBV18 CASSISTGISYEQYF
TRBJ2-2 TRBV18 CASSPVMGAGELFF
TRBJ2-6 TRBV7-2 CASSLATGRSGANVLTF
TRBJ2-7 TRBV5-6 CASSHTRQGGTSGMYEQYF
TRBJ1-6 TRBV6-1 CASSPYLGDADSPLHF
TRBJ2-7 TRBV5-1 CASSPSGGRSYEQYF
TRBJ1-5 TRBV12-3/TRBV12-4 CASSQDRGDQPQHF
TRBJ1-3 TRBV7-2 CASSPLTNSGNTIYF
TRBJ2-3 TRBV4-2 CASRGSGGLTDTQYF
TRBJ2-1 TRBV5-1 CASSPTSGGAGEQFF
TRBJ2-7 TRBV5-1 CASSLLGMDEQYF
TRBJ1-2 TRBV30 CACPGQGGYGYTF
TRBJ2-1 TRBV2 CASTKQGRYEQFF
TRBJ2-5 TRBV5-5 CASSPIRRGGWETQYF
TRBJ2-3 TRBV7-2 CASSLGGSVRTQYF
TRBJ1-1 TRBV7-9 CASSLALTGSRTEAFF
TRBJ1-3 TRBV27 CASSLSIGLGNTIYF
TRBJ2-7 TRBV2 CASSTDPYYEQYF
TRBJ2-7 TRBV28 CASSPSDRSEQYF
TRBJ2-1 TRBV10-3 CAISGPGNEQFF
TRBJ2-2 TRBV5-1 CASSSRQGGRTGELFF
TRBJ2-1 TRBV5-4 CASFLEDPLGNEQFF
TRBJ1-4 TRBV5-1 CASSSGQNEKLFF
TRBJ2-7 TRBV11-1 CASSVTGQGAKGGTYEQYF
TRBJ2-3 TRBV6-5 CASSYEGLGGTQYF
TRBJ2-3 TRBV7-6 CASTSLMEITDTQYF
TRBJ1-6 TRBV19 CASSIRRDSPLHF
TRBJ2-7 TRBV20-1 CSAGTSGSYEQYF
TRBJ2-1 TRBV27 CASRRLGEGYNEQFF
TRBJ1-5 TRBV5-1 CASSVGEVSSSSNQPQHF
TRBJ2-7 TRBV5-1 CASSLDGSGSYEQYF
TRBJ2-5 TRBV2 CASTKISETQYF
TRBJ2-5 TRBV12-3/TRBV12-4 CASRRTGGLKETQYF
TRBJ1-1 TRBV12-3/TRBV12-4 CTSSRTTGAEAFF
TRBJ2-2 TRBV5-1 CASQGLANTGELFF
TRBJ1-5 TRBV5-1 CASSPGTVNQPQHF
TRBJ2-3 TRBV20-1 CSAEVGAGGEDTQYF
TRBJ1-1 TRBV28 CASIFPGGRTEAFF